The rows below give T cell receptor beta chains drawn from one sample of a study of blood T cell repertoires in COVID-19. Profiling relied on immunoSEQ multiplex PCR, and the TCRdb table lists in-frame clones only, not all of them. Of 50,000 to 70,000 clones in the sample, about 88% are singletons; the top ten hold 8% to 9%. Material: peripheral blood. Receptor source: a woman between 65 and 79 years old with active COVID-19. CDR3s include the opening cysteine and the closing phenylalanine or tryptophan. D genes are given only for firm matches. Clone size is stated in some rows and not others, as once, few, many or a class when expanded.

TRBV20-1	TRBJ1-1	.	.	TGCAGTGCTAGTAGGAACAGGGAGGAAGCTTTCTTT	CSASRNREEAFF
TRBV19	TRBJ2-7	.	few	TGTGCCAGTAGGCCCCAGGGGGGATCCTACGAGCAGTACTTC	CASRPQGGSYEQYF
TRBV5-1	TRBJ1-1	TRBD1	.	TGCGCCAGCAGCTTACGCAGGGGGCAGAGGGGAGATGAAGCTTTCTTT	CASSLRRGQRGDEAFF
TRBV5-4	TRBJ2-1	.	.	TGTGCCAGCAGCCCGACAGGTAGGGACAATGAGCAGTTCTTC	CASSPTGRDNEQFF
TRBV15	TRBJ1-1	TRBD1	.	TGTGCCACCAGCAGAGTTTCTACAGGGGACGCTGAAGCTTTCTTT	CATSRVSTGDAEAFF
TRBV10-3	TRBJ1-1	TRBD1	.	TGTGCCATCAGTGTGGGGACAGGGAACACTGAAGCTTTCTTT	CAISVGTGNTEAFF
TRBV4-1	TRBJ1-1	TRBD1	.	TGCGCCAGCAGCCAAAAAGCCTCCGGGACAGGGGAGGTTTGGACTGAAGCTTTCTTT	CASSQKASGTGEVWTEAFF
TRBV29-1	TRBJ1-4	TRBD1	.	TGCAGCGTACCGGGACAGTCTAATGAAAAACTGTTTTTT	CSVPGQSNEKLFF
TRBV15	TRBJ2-7	.	.	TGTGCCACCAGCAGAGATGCGGGGTTTCGCTTGGGCGAGCAGTACTTC	CATSRDAGFRLGEQYF
TRBV6-6	TRBJ1-2	TRBD1	.	TGTGCCAGCAGTTACCCCCTTGACAGGGGAAAAGGCTACACCTTC	CASSYPLDRGKGYTF
TRBV2	TRBJ1-5	.	.	TGTGCCAGCAGTGAATTGCTAGGCTTCAATCAGCCCCAGCATTTT	CASSELLGFNQPQHF
TRBV7-2	TRBJ1-5	TRBD1	.	TGTGCCAGCAGCTTAGTTCAGGGGGTAGGTCAGCCCCAGCATTTT	CASSLVQGVGQPQHF
TRBV19	TRBJ1-2	.	.	TGTGCCAGTAGAAGCACCGGGAGTGCGTTTAGGGGCTACACCTTC	CASRSTGSAFRGYTF
TRBV7-6	TRBJ2-2	TRBD1	.	TGTGCCAGCAGCTTAAAAGGGGGCCCAAACACCGGGGAGCTGTTTTTT	CASSLKGGPNTGELFF
TRBV28	TRBJ2-5	TRBD1	.	TGTGCCAGCAGTTTACGGACAGGGGTCACCCAAGAGACCCAGTACTTC	CASSLRTGVTQETQYF
TRBV28	TRBJ1-5	.	.	TGTGCCAGCAGCCTGGGGCAGGGGCTGTATAGCAATCAGCCCCAGCATTTT	CASSLGQGLYSNQPQHF
TRBV28	TRBJ2-7	TRBD1	.	TGTGCCAGCAGCCAACCGGGACAGGGGTCCTACGAGCAGTACTTC	CASSQPGQGSYEQYF
TRBV5-1	TRBJ2-7	.	.	TGCGCCAGCAGTTCTAGCGTCTCCTACGAGCAGTACTTC	CASSSSVSYEQYF
TRBV6-5	TRBJ2-7	.	once	TGTGCCAGCAGTTGGCGGGGTCAGACCTACGAGCAGTACTTC	CASSWRGQTYEQYF
TRBV6-5	TRBJ1-5	.	once	TGTGCCAGCATCGCAGCGGGGGATCAGCCCCAGCATTTT	CASIAAGDQPQHF
TRBV7-8	TRBJ2-1	TRBD2	.	TGTGCCAGCAGCTCCCGACTAGCGCTCTACAATGAGCAGTTCTTC	CASSSRLALYNEQFF
TRBV20-1	TRBJ2-5	.	.	TGCAGTGCTAGTGCAGGGGTGACCCAAGAGACCCAGTACTTC	CSASAGVTQETQYF
TRBV18	TRBJ1-1	.	.	TGTGCCAGCTCACCAAACAGGAACACTGAAGCTTTCTTT	CASSPNRNTEAFF
TRBV29-1	TRBJ1-1	.	.	TGCAGCGCCGGACTGTTGAACACTGAAGCTTTCTTT	CSAGLLNTEAFF
TRBV6-5	TRBJ1-5	.	.	TGTGCCAGCAGTTACTCGTACAGGGGCAATCAGCCCCAGCATTTT	CASSYSYRGNQPQHF
TRBV9	TRBJ2-1	TRBD2	.	TGTGCCAGCAGCGTGATGGCGGGAGTGGTGTACAATGAGCAGTTCTTC	CASSVMAGVVYNEQFF
TRBV7-8	TRBJ2-1	TRBD2	.	TGTGCCAGCAGCCCGTATCTAGCGGGAGATCTGGATGAGCAGTTCTTC	CASSPYLAGDLDEQFF
TRBV6-6	TRBJ1-4	TRBD1	.	TGTGCCAGCAGAGCCAACAGGGGGCGAGGTGAAAAACTGTTTTTT	CASRANRGRGEKLFF
TRBV7-9	TRBJ1-1	TRBD1	.	TGTGCCAGCAGCTTAGGACAGGGGCACACTGAAGCTTTCTTT	CASSLGQGHTEAFF
TRBV20-1	TRBJ2-1	.	.	TGCAGTGCCGGGAAGGCAACTGAGCAGTTCTTC	CSAGKATEQFF
TRBV3-1/TRBV3-2	TRBJ2-5	.	.	TGTGCCAGCAGCCAAGGGGGCGCGGAGAAGGAAGAGACCCAGTACTTC	CASSQGGAEKEETQYF
TRBV5-6	TRBJ2-3	TRBD2	.	TGTGCCAGCAGCGGACTAGCAGAAAACACAGATACGCAGTATTTT	CASSGLAENTDTQYF
TRBV5-1	TRBJ2-7	TRBD1	.	TGCGCCAGCCGGACGCCGGGACAGGGTAGCCACGAGCAGTACTTC	CASRTPGQGSHEQYF
TRBV12-3/TRBV12-4	TRBJ2-5	.	.	TGTGCCAGCAGTTTCTTCCGCGGAGAGACCCAGTACTTC	CASSFFRGETQYF
TRBV5-1	TRBJ2-1	TRBD1	.	TGCGCCAGCAAGGGGACAGGGGGCGCTTACAATGAGCAGTTCTTC	CASKGTGGAYNEQFF
TRBV7-2	TRBJ2-7	TRBD2	.	TGTGCCAGCAGCCCGCAGACTAGCAGCTACGAGCAGTACTTC	CASSPQTSSYEQYF
TRBV9	TRBJ2-7	.	.	TGTGCCAGCAGCGCCCACGAGCACGAGCAGTACTTC	CASSAHEHEQYF
TRBV9	TRBJ2-2	.	.	TGTGCCAGCAGCGTATTATCCGGTTCCGGGGAGCTGTTTTTT	CASSVLSGSGELFF
TRBV19	TRBJ2-6	.	once	TGTGCCAGTAAAGGGGTCTCGGCTGGGGCCAACGTCCTGACTTTC	CASKGVSAGANVLTF
TRBV24-1	TRBJ1-5	TRBD1	.	TGTGCCACCAGTGATGGACAGGGGGCTCAGCCCCAGCATTTT	CATSDGQGAQPQHF
TRBV27	TRBJ1-4	.	few	TGTGCCAGCACCCGAAACGGGGGTATTAATGAAAAACTGTTTTTT	CASTRNGGINEKLFF
TRBV11-2	TRBJ2-7	TRBD1	.	TGTGCCAGCAGCCCATCGACAGGGTCTAACTACGAGCAGTACTTC	CASSPSTGSNYEQYF
TRBV5-5	TRBJ2-5	TRBD1	.	TGTGCCAGCAGCTTAGTGGGACAGGGCCAAGAGACCCAGTACTTC	CASSLVGQGQETQYF
TRBV5-6	TRBJ2-2	TRBD2	.	TGTGCCAGCAGCGGACTAGCGAGGAACACCGGGGAGCTGTTTTTT	CASSGLARNTGELFF
TRBV9	TRBJ1-2	.	.	TGTGCCAGCAGCGTAGCAGGGGCCAACTATGGCTACACCTTC	CASSVAGANYGYTF
TRBV3-1/TRBV3-2	TRBJ2-1	TRBD2	.	TGTGCCAGCGTGGGACTAGCGGGAGTCAATGAGCAGTTCTTC	CASVGLAGVNEQFF
TRBV27	TRBJ2-5	.	.	TGTGCCAGCAGACAACGACATCAGGGTCAAGAGACCCAGTACTTC	CASRQRHQGQETQYF
TRBV10-3	TRBJ1-5	.	.	TGTGCCATCAGCTCGGGTGAGCAGCCCCAGCATTTT	CAISSGEQPQHF
TRBV30	TRBJ1-2	.	once	TGTGCCTGGAGTGTAGCTACCTCCGGTGGCTACACCTTC	CAWSVATSGGYTF
TRBV18	TRBJ2-6	TRBD1	.	TGTGCCAGCCTTCCAACAGGGGGCCTGGCCTCCTCTGGGGCCAACGTCCTGACTTTC	CASLPTGGLASSGANVLTF
TRBV18	TRBJ2-1	.	.	TGTGCCAGCTCACTCACAACAGGGAAGAGGGTCCAGACTTTATACAATGAGCAGTTCTTC	CASSLTTGKRVQTLYNEQFF
TRBV18	TRBJ1-5	.	once	TGTGCCAGCTCACCGGGACATATGCCCCAGCATTTT	CASSPGHMPQHF
TRBV30	TRBJ1-5	.	.	TGTGCCTGGAGCAGGCAGGGAGGTCAGCCCCAGCATTTT	CAWSRQGGQPQHF
TRBV28	TRBJ2-5	.	.	TGTGCCAGCAGTTTGGGGGGAAGGGAGACCCAGTACTTC	CASSLGGRETQYF
TRBV10-1	TRBJ2-1	.	.	TGCGCCAGCAGCGCCTCGGGTGTGACCCACAATGAGCAGTTCTTC	CASSASGVTHNEQFF
TRBV21-1	TRBJ1-5	.	.	TGTGCCAGCAGCCGCGGACAGTCAAATCAGCCCCAGCATTTT	CASSRGQSNQPQHF
TRBV12-3/TRBV12-4	TRBJ1-1	.	.	TGTGCCAGCAGTACACAGGGGAACACTGAAGCTTTCTTT	CASSTQGNTEAFF
TRBV7-8	TRBJ2-1	.	.	TGTGCCAGCAGCTTAGCCCGGAATGAGCAGTTCTTC	CASSLARNEQFF
TRBV18	TRBJ1-2	.	.	TGTGCCAGCTCACCAGGCCAGTTTCGTGGCTACACCTTC	CASSPGQFRGYTF